This T cell receptor (beta chain) stems from a study of T cells after yellow fever vaccination. In this sample, this clonotype turned up a few times. TCRdb ran MiXCR on the 5' RACE reads and lists one entry per CDR3 protein. The sample carries some 550,000 distinct CDR3 sequences, about a fifth recorded once. CDR1 is WSHSY, CDR2 SAAADI, per germline. The length of the CDR3 is 13 residues. Trimming shortened V by 10 bases and J by 2 bases, and 13 bases separated the two germline ends. This receptor was identified in a man in his thirties or forties who received the YFV17D yellow fever vaccine. This chain links TRBV10-2 with TRBJ2-3; D remains ambiguous. The specimen comprised PBMCs, sampled 15 days after the yellow fever booster vaccination. In DNA form, the CDR3 reads TGCGCCACCTCCCGCCGAGCCACAGATACGCAGTATTTT. Amino acid sequence: CATSRRATDTQYF.